A single sample gave rise to the 14 T cell receptor beta chains below, sequenced in a study of response to subunit inactivated influenza vaccine. TCRdb used MiXCR to reprocess the RT-PCR reads, holding one entry per CDR3 protein. This table has some 850,000 distinct CDR3 sequences, around 20% appearing once. Sample: PBMCs from blood, taken more than 4 days after vaccination. All receptors come from a middle-aged man who received an inactivated influenza vaccine.

This sequence joins TRBV5-1 and TRBJ1-4; possibly TRBD1 for D (5 bases). V lost 0 bases and J lost 8, with 17 bases in between. Germline CDR1 reads SGHRS; CDR2 reads YFSETQ. This CDR3 is 16 amino acids long. In DNA, the CDR3 is TGCGCCAGCAGCTTGGGGACCGGGGCTTTTAGGGAAAAACTGTTTTTT. It encodes CASSLGTGAFREKLFF.

In its sample, this clonotype was seen a few times. The chain recombines TRBV3-1 with TRBJ2-1; 10 bases fit TRBD2. The CDR3 consists of 15 residues. Germline lookup yields CDR1 LGHDT and CDR2 YNNKEL (reference sequence). J gave up 7 bases and V 1 base, and 4 bases lay outside the gene matches. The CDR3 DNA reads TGTGCCAGCAGCCAAGTGCTAGCGGGGGAGAATGAGCAGTTCTTC. It specifies CASSQVLAGENEQFF.

This clonotype was recorded once. The chain couples TRBV7-2 to TRBJ2-1; D uncertain. CDR1 is SGHTA and CDR2 is FQGNSA in the germline V gene. Trimming left V 0 bases short and J 9 bases short, with 15 bases between. The CDR3 consists of 15 residues. The CDR3 loop reads CASSLAYVPSGEQFF. DNA of the CDR3: TGTGCCAGCAGCTTAGCCTACGTCCCTTCGGGTGAGCAGTTCTTC. The full variable domain, its missing parts supplied by reference TRBV7-2 and TRBJ2-1, is GAGVSQSPSNKVTEKGKDVELRCDPISGHTALYWYRQSLGQGLEFLIYFQGNSAPDKSGLPSDRFSAERTGGSVSTLTIQRTQQEDSAVYLCASSLAYVPSGEQFFGPGTRLTVL.

Only a few counts were recorded for this clonotype. The chain uses TRBV12-3 or TRBV12-4 and TRBJ2-1; either TRBD1 or TRBD2 may supply D (5 bases each). The CDR3 contains 15 residues. V lost 3 bases to trimming and J lost 7 bases, with 16 bases between them. The CDR3, as DNA: TGTGCCAGCAGTTTGGGACCGAAGGGTGGGAATGAGCAGTTCTTC. This encodes CASSLGPKGGNEQFF.

This clonotype was seen a few times. This sequence joins TRBV11-3 and TRBJ2-5; the match to TRBD2 covers 9 bases. This CDR3 comprises 18 residues. With V trimmed by 1 base and J by 2 bases, 11 bases remained unmatched. The germline CDR1 and CDR2 sequences are SGHNT and YENEEA. This chain's CDR3 is CASSLGPVRGGPQETQYF. The CDR3 nucleotides read TGTGCCAGCAGCTTAGGACCGGTGCGGGGGGGCCCACAAGAGACCCAGTACTTC. Variable domain in full (rest from reference TRBV11-3 and TRBJ2-5): EAGVVQSPRYKIIEKKQPVAFWCNPISGHNTLYWYLQNLGQGPELLIRYENEEAVDDSQLPKDRFSAERLKGVDSTLKIQPAELGDSAVYLCASSLGPVRGGPQETQYFGPGTRLLVL.

This clonotype was counted at least ten times. For the CDR3, the DNA is TGCAGTGCTAGATCGGCCGGGACTAGCAATGAGCAGTTCTTC. Protein sequence: CSARSAGTSNEQFF. The rearrangement joins TRBV20-1 to TRBJ2-1; 8 nucleotides match TRBD2. Germline lookup yields CDR1 DFQATT and CDR2 SNEGSKA (reference sequence). The V and J ends lost 2 bases and 6 bases, in that order; junction bases with no gene match: 6. The CDR3 extends over 14 amino acids.

This sequence joins TRBV20-1 and TRBJ2-7; 7 nucleotides line up with TRBD2. In germline, CDR1 is DFQATT, CDR2 SNEGSKA (reference sequence). V gave up 1 base and J gave up 0 bases; unmatched junction bases: 9. CDR3 length: 16 amino acids. CDR3 in amino acids: CSARAPTSSSSYEQYF. The CDR3 DNA sequence: TGCAGTGCTAGAGCCCCGACTAGCAGCAGCTCCTACGAGCAGTACTTC.

CDR3 in DNA: TGCAGTGCCCCCCCTGAGAGGGCCAAAAACATTCAGTACTTC. Translating it yields CSAPPERAKNIQYF. The rearrangement links TRBV20-1 to TRBJ2-4, with D hard to call. This CDR3 has 14 residues. Trimming cost V 6 bases and J 1 base, with 13 bases left between them. CDR1 is DFQATT, CDR2 SNEGSKA, per germline (reference sequence).

The chain is built from TRBV28 and TRBJ2-4; 9 positions agree with TRBD1. J was trimmed by 7 bases and V by 6 bases; bases with no gene match: 7. The V gene's germline CDR1 is MDHEN and CDR2 SYDVKM. The CDR3 has 14 amino acids. Here the CDR3 DNA reads TGTGCCAGCAGCCCAACAGGGGGCAGTAACATTCAGTACTTC. Protein sequence: CASSPTGGSNIQYF.

The CDR3 here is CSVMGDTKNIQYF. CDR3 in DNA: TGCAGCGTTATGGGAGACACCAAAAACATTCAGTACTTC. The rearrangement joins TRBV29-1 to TRBJ2-4, with a tentative D call TRBD2 (5 bases). The CDR3 has 13 amino acids. Per the germline V gene, CDR1 is SQVTM and CDR2 is ANQGSEA. V was cut by 5 bases and J by 2 bases, with 10 bases left in between.

V usage is TRBV7-2 and J usage is TRBJ2-5; TRBD2 matches 11 bases. With 3 bases clipped from V and 4 bases from J, the junction kept 7 bases outside the gene matches. Looked up from germline, CDR1 is SGHTA and CDR2 is FQGNSA. The CDR3 consists of 16 residues. Written as DNA, the CDR3 is TGTGCCAGCAGCTTTGGGCTAGCGGGAGGTGGAGAGACCCAGTACTTC. Amino acid sequence: CASSFGLAGGGETQYF.

The chain carries TRBV7-8 and TRBJ2-3; 7 bases fit TRBD1. The CDR3 spans 16 residues. CDR1 and CDR2 (germline): SGHVS, FQNEAQ. Germline trimming cut 0 bases from V and 4 bases from J; bases unmatched to any gene: 7. CDR3 residues: CASSLAKGAMADTQYF. CDR3 sequence (DNA): TGTGCCAGCAGCTTAGCGAAGGGGGCGATGGCAGATACGCAGTATTTT.

This clonotype was counted at least ten times. CDR3 bases: TGCAGCGCTGGGGGACAGGGGATCAATGAGCAGTTCTTC. Residues: CSAGGQGINEQFF. V usage is TRBV29-1 and J usage is TRBJ2-1, with 10 positions matching TRBD1. Looked up from germline, CDR1 is SQVTM and CDR2 is ANQGSEA. The CDR3 spans 13 residues. Germline trimming cut 7 bases from V and 6 bases from J; bases unmatched to any gene: 6.

The rearrangement joins TRBV30 to TRBJ1-2; 9 bases line up with TRBD1. From germline, CDR1 is GTSNPN and CDR2 SVGIG (reference sequence). With V trimmed by 3 bases and J by 7 bases, 6 bases remained unmatched. There are 13 residues in the CDR3. As DNA, the CDR3 is TGTGCCTGGAGCGCCGACAGGGGGACTGGCTACACCTTC. It yields the protein CAWSADRGTGYTF. Looking up the rest from reference TRBV30 and TRBJ1-2 gives the full variable domain: SQTIHQWPATLVQPVGSPLSLECTVEGTSNPNLYWYRQAAGRGLQLLFYSVGIGQISSEVPQNLSASRPQDRQFILSSKKLLLSDSGFYLCAWSADRGTGYTFGSGTRLTVV.